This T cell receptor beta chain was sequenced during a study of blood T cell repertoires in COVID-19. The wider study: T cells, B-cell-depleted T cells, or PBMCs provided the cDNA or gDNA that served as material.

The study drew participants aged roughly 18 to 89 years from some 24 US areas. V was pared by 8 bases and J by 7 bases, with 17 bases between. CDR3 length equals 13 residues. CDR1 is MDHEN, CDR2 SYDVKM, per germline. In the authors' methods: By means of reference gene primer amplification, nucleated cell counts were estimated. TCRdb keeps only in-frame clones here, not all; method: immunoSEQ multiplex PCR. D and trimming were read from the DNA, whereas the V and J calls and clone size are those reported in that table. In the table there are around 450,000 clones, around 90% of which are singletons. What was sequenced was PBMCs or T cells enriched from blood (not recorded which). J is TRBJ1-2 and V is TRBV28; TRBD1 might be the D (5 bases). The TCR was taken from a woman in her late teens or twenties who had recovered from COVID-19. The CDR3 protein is CASRTGSPIGYTF. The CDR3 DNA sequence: TGTGCCAGCCGAACAGGCAGTCCCATTGGCTACACCTTC.